This entry lists 11 T cell receptor beta chains sequenced from one sample in a study of T cell responses to AZD1222 COVID-19 vaccine. Profiling relied on immunoSEQ multiplex PCR, and the TCRdb table lists in-frame clones only, not all of them. The sample has roughly 120,000 clones, over 75% seen once; the top ten hold about 2.7%. Sequenced material: peripheral blood, taken on day 0 of AZD1222 vaccination. These receptor sequences come from an adult in good health.

The chain carries TRBV12-1 and TRBJ1-6. TRBV12-1 is annotated as a pseudogene. There are 17 residues in the CDR3. The CDR3 coding sequence is TGTGCCAGCAGCTTCCTTTCTCAACAGCGTAAAGATTCACCCCTCCACTTT. Translation gives CASSFLSQQRKDSPLHF.

The gene calls are TRBV7-8 and TRBJ2-7; weak D call: TRBD1 (6 bases). This CDR3 is 17 amino acids long. The germline gives CDR1 SGHVS, CDR2 FQNEAQ. V was pared by 0 bases and J by 0 bases, with 15 bases between. CDR3 nucleotide sequence: TGTGCCAGCAGCTTAGCCCTCTCCCCGGACAGCTCCTACGAGCAGTACTTC. It encodes CASSLALSPDSSYEQYF.

The gene calls are TRBV19 and TRBJ1-5, with no clear D. Germline CDR1 and CDR2: LNHDA and SQIVND (reference sequence). The CDR3 has 12 residues. V dropped 9 bases and J dropped 6 bases, with 12 bases sitting between them. CDR3 in DNA: TGTGCCAGCACGTCATGGGCTCAGCCCCAGCATTTT. As protein: CASTSWAQPQHF. The full variable domain, rest sourced from reference TRBV19 and TRBJ1-5, is DGGITQSPKYLFRKEGQNVTLSCEQNLNHDAMYWYRQDPGQGLRLIYYSQIVNDFQKGDIAEGYSVSREKKESFPLTVTSAQKNPTAFYLCASTSWAQPQHFGDGTRLSIL.

CDR3 in amino acids: CASSLAGPYEQYF. The CDR3 region has the DNA TGTGCCAGCAGCTTAGCAGGGCCCTACGAGCAGTACTTC. The chain couples TRBV7-8 to TRBJ2-7; D is unresolved. The germline CDR1 and CDR2 sequences are SGHVS and FQNEAQ. The V end lost 0 bases, the J end lost 2 bases, and 5 bases lay between the germline ends. This CDR3 is 13 amino acids long.

CDR3 bases: TGTGCCAGCAGCTTAGACCTCGGGAGAGAGCAGTTCTTC. It encodes CASSLDLGREQFF. The chain has TRBV11-3 and TRBJ2-1; the D gene is possibly TRBD2 (6 bases). From germline, CDR1 is SGHNT and CDR2 YENEEA. The CDR3 is 13 residues long. Trimming took 0 bases from V and 10 from J, leaving 10 bases between them.

The chain uses TRBV19 and TRBJ2-2; a possible D gene is TRBD2 (5 bases). CDR3 length: 15 amino acids. The V end lost 0 bases, the J end lost 3 bases, and 8 bases lay between the germline ends. Germline assignment: CDR1 LNHDA and CDR2 SQIVND (reference sequence). The CDR3 loop is CASSIDARDTGELFF. The CDR3 coding sequence is TGTGCCAGTAGTATAGATGCGAGGGACACCGGGGAGCTGTTTTTT.

The rearrangement joins TRBV12-2 to TRBJ2-7; the table's D call TRBD1 went unverified against the DNA. TRBV12-2 is deemed a pseudogene. This CDR3 contains 15 residues. For the CDR3, the DNA is TGTGCAAGTCGCCCGAACAGTTACCTACCCTACGAGCAGTACTTC. Protein: CASRPNSYLPYEQYF.

The chain links TRBV4-2 to TRBJ2-1; TRBD2 matches at 14 bases. The CDR3 runs 20 residues. Losses at the gene ends were 3 bases for V and 0 bases for J; bases not matched to a gene: 10. Germline CDR1 is LGHNA and CDR2 is YNFKEQ. The CDR3 DNA follows: TGTGCCAGCAGCCAGGAGCCGGGACTAGCGGGAGCGAGCTCCTACAATGAGCAGTTCTTC. Protein product: CASSQEPGLAGASSYNEQFF.

This chain links TRBV5-3 with TRBJ2-7; the match to TRBD1 covers 10 bases. TRBV5-3 is marked as an open reading frame, function uncertain. The CDR3 has 15 amino acids. The ends lost 4 bases at V and 3 bases at J; junction bases unmatched: 7. The CDR3 reads CARSQATGGHYEQYF. Written as DNA, the CDR3 is TGTGCCAGAAGCCAGGCGACAGGGGGCCACTACGAGCAGTACTTC.

The genes are TRBV5-4 and TRBJ2-7; 8 bases are a match to TRBD2. CDR3 length: 14 amino acids. After removal of 5 bases from V and 3 bases from J, the junction contained 7 bases not matched to a gene. Germline V gives CDR1 SGHNT, CDR2 YYREEE (reference sequence). In DNA form, the CDR3 reads TGTGCCAGCAGGGGGGACGGGAGGGACTACGAGCAGTACTTC. Amino acids: CASRGDGRDYEQYF.

V gene TRBV13 combines with J gene TRBJ2-1; D gene uncertain. This CDR3 is 15 amino acids long. Germline-derived CDR1 and CDR2 are PRHDT and FYEKMQ (reference sequence). V was pared by 1 base and J by 4 bases, with 11 bases between. CDR3 amino acids: CASSLVGVGYNEQFF. The CDR3 nucleotides read TGTGCCAGCAGCTTAGTCGGAGTGGGGTACAATGAGCAGTTCTTC.